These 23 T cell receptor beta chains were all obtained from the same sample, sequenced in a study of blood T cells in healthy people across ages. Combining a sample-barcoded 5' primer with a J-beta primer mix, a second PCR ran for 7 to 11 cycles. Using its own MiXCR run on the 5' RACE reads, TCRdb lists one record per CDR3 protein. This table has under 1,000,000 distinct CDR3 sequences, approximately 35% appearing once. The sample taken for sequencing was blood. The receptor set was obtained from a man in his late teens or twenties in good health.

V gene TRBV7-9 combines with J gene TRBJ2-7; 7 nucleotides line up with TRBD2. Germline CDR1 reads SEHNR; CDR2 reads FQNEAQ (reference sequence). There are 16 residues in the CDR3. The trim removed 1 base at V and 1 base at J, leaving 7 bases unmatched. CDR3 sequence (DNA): TGTGCCAGCAGCTTAGACGGGAGGCCCCTTTCCTACGAGCAGTACTTC. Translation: CASSLDGRPLSYEQYF. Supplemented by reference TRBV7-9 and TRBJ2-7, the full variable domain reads DTGVSQNPRHKITKRGQNVTFRCDPISEHNRLYWYRQTLGQGPEFLTYFQNEAQLEKSRLLSDRFSAERPKGSFSTLEIQRTEQGDSAMYLCASSLDGRPLSYEQYFGPGTRLTVT.

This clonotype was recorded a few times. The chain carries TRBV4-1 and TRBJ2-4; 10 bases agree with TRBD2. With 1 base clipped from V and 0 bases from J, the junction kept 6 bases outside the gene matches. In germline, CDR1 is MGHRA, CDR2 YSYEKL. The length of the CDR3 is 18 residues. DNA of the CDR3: TGCGCCAGCAGCCAAGGACGAGCGGGGGGGCTAGCCAAAAACATTCAGTACTTC. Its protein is CASSQGRAGGLAKNIQYF.

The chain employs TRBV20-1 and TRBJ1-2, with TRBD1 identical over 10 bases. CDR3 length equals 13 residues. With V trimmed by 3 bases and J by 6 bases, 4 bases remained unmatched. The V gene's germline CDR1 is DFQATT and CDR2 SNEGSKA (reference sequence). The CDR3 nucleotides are TGCAGTGCTAGTTGGGACAGGGGAGATGGCTACACCTTC. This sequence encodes CSASWDRGDGYTF.

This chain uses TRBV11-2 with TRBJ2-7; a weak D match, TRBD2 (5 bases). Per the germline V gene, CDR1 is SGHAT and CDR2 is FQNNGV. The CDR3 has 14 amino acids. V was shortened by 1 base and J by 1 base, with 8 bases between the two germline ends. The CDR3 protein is CASSLGAVSYEQYF. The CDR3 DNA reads TGTGCCAGCAGCTTAGGAGCGGTTTCCTACGAGCAGTACTTC.

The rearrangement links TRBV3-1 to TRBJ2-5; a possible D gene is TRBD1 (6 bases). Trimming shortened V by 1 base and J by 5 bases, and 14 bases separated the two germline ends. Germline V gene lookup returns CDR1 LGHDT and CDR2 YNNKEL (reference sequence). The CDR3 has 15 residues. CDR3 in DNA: TGTGCCAGCAGCCAAGGCACAGGGATGGGGGAGACCCAGTACTTC. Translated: CASSQGTGMGETQYF.

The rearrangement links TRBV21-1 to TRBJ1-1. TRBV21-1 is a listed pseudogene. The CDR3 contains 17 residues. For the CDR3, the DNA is TGTGCCAGCAGCAAAGAAAGGGAGTGCACGGGGAACACTGAAGCTTTCTTT. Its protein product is CASSKERECTGNTEAFF.

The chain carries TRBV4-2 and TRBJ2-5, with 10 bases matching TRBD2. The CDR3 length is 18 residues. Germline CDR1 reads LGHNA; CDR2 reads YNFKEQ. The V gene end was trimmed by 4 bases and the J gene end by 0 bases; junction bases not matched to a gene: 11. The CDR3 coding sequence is TGTGCCAGCAGCCGAGGGGAACTAGCGGGGTGGTACCAAGAGACCCAGTACTTC. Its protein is CASSRGELAGWYQETQYF.

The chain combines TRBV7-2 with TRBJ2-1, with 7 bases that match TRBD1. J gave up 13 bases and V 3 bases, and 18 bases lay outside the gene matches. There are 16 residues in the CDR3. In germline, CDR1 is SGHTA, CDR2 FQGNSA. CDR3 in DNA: TGTGCCAGCAGCTTGAACCCAACAGGGGATGGGGAGACCCAGTTCTTC. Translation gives CASSLNPTGDGETQFF.

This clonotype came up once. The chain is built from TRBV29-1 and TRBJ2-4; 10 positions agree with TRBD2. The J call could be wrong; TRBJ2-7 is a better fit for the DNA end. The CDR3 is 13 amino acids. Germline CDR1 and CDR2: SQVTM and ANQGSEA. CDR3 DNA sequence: TGCAGCGGGACTAGCGGAGGGCTCTACGAGCAGTACTTC. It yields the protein CSGTSGGLYEQYF.

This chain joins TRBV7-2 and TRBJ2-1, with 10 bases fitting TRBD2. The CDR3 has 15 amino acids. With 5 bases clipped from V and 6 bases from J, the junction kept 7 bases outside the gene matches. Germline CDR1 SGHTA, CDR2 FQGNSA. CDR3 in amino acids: CASSPGTSVRNEQFF. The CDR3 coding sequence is TGTGCCAGCAGCCCCGGGACTAGCGTTCGCAATGAGCAGTTCTTC.

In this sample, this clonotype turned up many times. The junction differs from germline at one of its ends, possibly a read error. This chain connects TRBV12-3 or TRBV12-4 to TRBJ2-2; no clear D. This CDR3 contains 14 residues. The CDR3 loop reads CASSLGRNTGELFF. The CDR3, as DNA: TGCGCCAGCAGCTTGGGAAGGAACACCGGGGAGCTGTTTTTT.

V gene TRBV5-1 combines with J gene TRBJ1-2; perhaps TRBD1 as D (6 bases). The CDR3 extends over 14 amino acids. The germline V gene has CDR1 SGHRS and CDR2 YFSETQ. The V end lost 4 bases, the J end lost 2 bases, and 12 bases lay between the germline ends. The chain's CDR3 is CASSTGQTNYGYTF. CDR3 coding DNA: TGCGCCAGCAGCACCGGACAGACAAACTATGGCTACACCTTC.

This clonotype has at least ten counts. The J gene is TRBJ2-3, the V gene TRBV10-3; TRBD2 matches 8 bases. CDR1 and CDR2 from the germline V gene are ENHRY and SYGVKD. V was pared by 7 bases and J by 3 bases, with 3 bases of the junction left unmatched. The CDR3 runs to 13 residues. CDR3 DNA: TGTGCCATCAACGGGGGGGAGACAGATACGCAGTATTTT. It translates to CAINGGETDTQYF.

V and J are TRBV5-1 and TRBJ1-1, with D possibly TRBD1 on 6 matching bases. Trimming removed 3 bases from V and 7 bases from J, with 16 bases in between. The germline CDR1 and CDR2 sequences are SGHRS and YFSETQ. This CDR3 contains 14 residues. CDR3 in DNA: TGCGCCAGCAGCTCAAACCTACAGGGAGGTGAAGCTTTCTTT. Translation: CASSSNLQGGEAFF.

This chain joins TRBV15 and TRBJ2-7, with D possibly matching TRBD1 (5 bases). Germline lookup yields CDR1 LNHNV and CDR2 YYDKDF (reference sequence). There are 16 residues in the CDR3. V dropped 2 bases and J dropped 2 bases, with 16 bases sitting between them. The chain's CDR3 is CATSRHPSDTTYEQYF. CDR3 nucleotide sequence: TGTGCCACCAGCAGACACCCATCGGACACCACCTACGAGCAGTACTTC.

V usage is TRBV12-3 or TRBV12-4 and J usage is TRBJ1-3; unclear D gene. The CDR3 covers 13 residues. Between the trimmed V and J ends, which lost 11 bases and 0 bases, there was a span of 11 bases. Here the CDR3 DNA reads TGTGCCGTCCGACGGGACTCTGGAAACACCATATATTTT. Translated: CAVRRDSGNTIYF.

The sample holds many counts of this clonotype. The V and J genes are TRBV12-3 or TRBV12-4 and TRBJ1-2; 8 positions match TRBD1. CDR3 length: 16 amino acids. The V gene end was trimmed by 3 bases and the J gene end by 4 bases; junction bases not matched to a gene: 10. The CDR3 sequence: CASSFGTGGSLYGYTF. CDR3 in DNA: TGTGCCAGCAGTTTCGGTACAGGGGGTTCCCTCTATGGCTACACCTTC.

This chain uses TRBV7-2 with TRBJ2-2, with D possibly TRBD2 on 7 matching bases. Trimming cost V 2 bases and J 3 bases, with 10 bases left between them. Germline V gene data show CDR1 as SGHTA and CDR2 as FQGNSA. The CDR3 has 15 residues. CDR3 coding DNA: TGTGCCAGCAGCTTAAGGGGGGGATACACCGGGGAGCTGTTTTTT. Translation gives CASSLRGGYTGELFF.

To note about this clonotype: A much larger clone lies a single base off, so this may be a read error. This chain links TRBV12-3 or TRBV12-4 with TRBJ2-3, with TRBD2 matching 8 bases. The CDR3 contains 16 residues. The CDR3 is CVSSVLGSGEVDTQYF. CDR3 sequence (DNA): TGTGTCAGCAGTGTCTTGGGTAGCGGGGAGGTAGATACGCAGTATTTT.

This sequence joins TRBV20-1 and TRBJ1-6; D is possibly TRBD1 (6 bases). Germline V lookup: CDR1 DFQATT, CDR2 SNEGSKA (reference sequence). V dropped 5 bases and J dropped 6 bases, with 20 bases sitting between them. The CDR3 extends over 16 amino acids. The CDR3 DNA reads TGCAGTGCTTGGGCCCTACAGGGCCGGGTTAATTCACCCCTCCACTTT. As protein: CSAWALQGRVNSPLHF.

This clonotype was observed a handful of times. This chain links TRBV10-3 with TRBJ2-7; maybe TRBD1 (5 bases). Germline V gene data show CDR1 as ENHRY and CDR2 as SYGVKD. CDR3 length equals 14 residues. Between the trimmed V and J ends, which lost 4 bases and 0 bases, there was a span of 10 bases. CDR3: CAISGTGSSYEQYF. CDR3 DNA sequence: TGTGCCATCAGTGGAACAGGCAGCTCCTACGAGCAGTACTTC.

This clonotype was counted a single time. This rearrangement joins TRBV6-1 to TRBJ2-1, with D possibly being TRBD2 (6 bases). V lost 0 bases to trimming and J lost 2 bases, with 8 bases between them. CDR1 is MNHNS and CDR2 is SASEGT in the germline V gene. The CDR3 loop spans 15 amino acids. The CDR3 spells CASSEASGAYNEQFF. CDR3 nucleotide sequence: TGTGCCAGCAGTGAAGCTAGCGGAGCCTACAATGAGCAGTTCTTC.

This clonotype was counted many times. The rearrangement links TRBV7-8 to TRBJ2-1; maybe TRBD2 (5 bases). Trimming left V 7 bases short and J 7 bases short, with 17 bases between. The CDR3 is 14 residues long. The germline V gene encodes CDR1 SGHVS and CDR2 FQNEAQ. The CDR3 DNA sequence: TGTGCCAGCAAGCCCCGAGGGCTTCGGAATGAGCAGTTCTTC. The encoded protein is CASKPRGLRNEQFF.